Below are 3 T cell receptor beta chains sequenced from a single sample in a study of beta chain features in type 1 diabetes. What was sequenced were expressed TCRB transcripts, since all of the isolated RNA had been reverse transcribed. Repertoires were generated with immunoSEQ multiplex PCR, while TCRdb's copy carries only in-frame clones and drops some. The sample contains around 310,000 clones, about 13% of which appear only once. Study conclusions and caveats: Shortening of TCRB CDR3s, moderate but significant, appeared in all four CD4+ subsets of Type 1 diabetes patients.

What these receptors recognize is not known. The specimen sequenced was naive CD4+ T cells from blood. These receptor sequences come from a woman under 30 with type 1 diabetes.

This clone was seen a handful of times. This rearrangement joins TRBV2 to TRBJ1-1; D possibly corresponds to TRBD1 (6 bases). The V end was cut by 7 bases, the J end by 6 bases, with 15 bases between. CDR1 and CDR2 (germline): SNHLY, FYNNEI. This CDR3 has 13 residues. This CDR3 reads CASIKGGFSEAFF. CDR3 in DNA: TGTGCCAGCATCAAGGGGGGGTTCTCTGAAGCTTTCTTT.

The V gene is TRBV7-2, the J gene TRBJ2-4; 7 bases fit TRBD1. J lost 8 bases, V lost 2 bases, and 15 bases had no gene match. Germline loops: CDR1 SGHTA, CDR2 FQGNSA. This CDR3 spans 17 amino acids. The CDR3: CASSLKAARGPTDIQYF. Here the CDR3 DNA reads TGTGCCAGCAGCTTAAAGGCCGCTAGGGGGCCTACGGACATTCAGTACTTC.

This clone occurred a few times. CDR3 protein: CASSQAPRAREGDTQYF. In DNA, the CDR3 is TGTGCCAGCAGCCAAGCCCCTAGGGCGAGAGAGGGAGATACGCAGTATTTT. This rearrangement joins TRBV14 to TRBJ2-3, with D possibly TRBD2 on 5 matching bases. This CDR3 is built from 17 residues. Germline V lookup: CDR1 SGHDN, CDR2 FVKESK. Trimming pared 1 base from V and 5 bases from J, leaving 19 bases between.